The present TCR beta chain was sequenced within a study of beta chain features in type 1 diabetes. This CDR3 is 14 amino acids long. Germline V gives CDR1 SGHNT, CDR2 YYREEE (reference sequence). Trimming stripped 5 bases from V and 0 bases from J, with 9 bases between. cDNA synthesis used the whole RNA isolate, giving expressed TCRB sequences. Sequencing used immunoSEQ multiplex PCR; TCRdb keeps in-frame clones, though not all of them. This table holds under 550,000 clones, roughly 11% found once. Sequences were obtained from naive CD4+ T cells from blood. This clonotype was obtained from a woman between 18 and 29 years old in good health. The chain joins TRBV5-4 to TRBJ1-3; D ambiguous. Here the CDR3 reads CASRDESSGNTIYF. Here the CDR3 DNA reads TGTGCCAGCAGGGATGAGAGCTCTGGAAACACCATATATTTT.